This TCR beta chain emerged from a study of blood T cell repertoires in COVID-19. For the study at large: Acute and convalescent COVID-19 samples came from the United States, Italy and Spain. The analysed material was cDNA or gDNA that came from T cells, B-cell-depleted T cells, or PBMCs.

This clone was observed a single time. Original methodology: Scientists estimated how many nucleated cells there were by amplifying reference gene primers. Assay: immunoSEQ multiplex PCR; the TCRdb copy retains only in-frame clones and omits some. V and J calls and clone size are as listed in that table; D and trimming were resolved from the DNA. The data contain some 150,000 clones, roughly three quarters of them singletons. V was pared by 0 bases and J by 5 bases, with 10 bases between. The CDR3 runs 15 residues. Germline V gene sequence: CDR1 MNHEY, CDR2 SVGEGT. Seattle cases were enrolled at active infection and followed longitudinally.

Sequencing used peripheral blood. V and J are TRBV6-2 or TRBV6-3 and TRBJ1-4; the D is unclear. The TCR comes from a woman aged 70-85 years with COVID-19, enrolled during active disease. CDR3 nucleotides: TGTGCCAGCAGTTACTCGCTACTAACGAATGAAAAACTGTTTTTT. This codes for CASSYSLLTNEKLFF.